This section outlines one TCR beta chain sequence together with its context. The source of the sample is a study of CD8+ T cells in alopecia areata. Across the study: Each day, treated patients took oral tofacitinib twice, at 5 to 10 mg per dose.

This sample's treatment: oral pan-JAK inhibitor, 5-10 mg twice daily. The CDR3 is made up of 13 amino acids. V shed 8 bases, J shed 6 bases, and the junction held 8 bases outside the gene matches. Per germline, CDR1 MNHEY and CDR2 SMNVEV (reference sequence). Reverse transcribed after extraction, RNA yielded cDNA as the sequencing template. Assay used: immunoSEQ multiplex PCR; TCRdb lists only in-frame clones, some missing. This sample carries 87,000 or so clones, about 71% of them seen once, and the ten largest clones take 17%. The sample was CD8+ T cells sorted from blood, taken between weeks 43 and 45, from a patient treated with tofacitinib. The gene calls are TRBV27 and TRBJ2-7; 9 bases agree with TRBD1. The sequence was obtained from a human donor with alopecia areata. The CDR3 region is CASSRDRVFEQYF. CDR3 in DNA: TGTGCCAGCTCAAGGGACAGGGTCTTCGAGCAGTACTTC.